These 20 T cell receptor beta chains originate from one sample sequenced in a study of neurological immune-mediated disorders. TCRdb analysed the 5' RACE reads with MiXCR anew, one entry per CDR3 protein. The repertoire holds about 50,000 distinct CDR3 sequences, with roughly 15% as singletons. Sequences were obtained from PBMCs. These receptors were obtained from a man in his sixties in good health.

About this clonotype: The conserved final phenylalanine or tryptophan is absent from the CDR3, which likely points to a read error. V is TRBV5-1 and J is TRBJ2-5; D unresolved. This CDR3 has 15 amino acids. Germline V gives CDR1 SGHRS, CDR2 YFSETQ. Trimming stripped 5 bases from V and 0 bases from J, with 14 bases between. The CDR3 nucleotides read TGCGCCAGCAGAGGAGCTGGGGAATACCAAGAGACCCAGTACTCC. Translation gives CASRGAGEYQETQYS.

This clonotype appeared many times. CDR3 in DNA: TGCGCCAGCAGCATGGGGTATAGCAATCAGCCCCAGCATTTT. It translates to CASSMGYSNQPQHF. This sequence joins TRBV5-1 and TRBJ1-5; D ambiguous. V lost 4 bases and J 0 bases, leaving 8 bases between the germline ends. Germline values: CDR1 SGHRS, CDR2 YFSETQ. The CDR3 is 14 amino acids.

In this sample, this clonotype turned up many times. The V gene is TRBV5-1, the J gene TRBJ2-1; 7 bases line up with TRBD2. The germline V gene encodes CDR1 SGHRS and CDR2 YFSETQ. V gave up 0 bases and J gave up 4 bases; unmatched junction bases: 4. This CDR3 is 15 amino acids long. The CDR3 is CASSLEASGYNEQFF. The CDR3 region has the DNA TGCGCCAGCAGCTTGGAGGCTAGCGGATACAATGAGCAGTTCTTC.

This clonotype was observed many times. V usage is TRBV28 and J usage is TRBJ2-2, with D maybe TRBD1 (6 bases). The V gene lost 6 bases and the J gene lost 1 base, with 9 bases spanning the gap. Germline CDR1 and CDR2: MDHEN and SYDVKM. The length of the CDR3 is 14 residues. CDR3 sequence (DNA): TGTGCCAGCAGGTCACAGGGGAACACCGGGGAGCTGTTTTTT. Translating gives CASRSQGNTGELFF. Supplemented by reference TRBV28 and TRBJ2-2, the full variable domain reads DVKVTQSSRYLVKRTGEKVFLECVQDMDHENMFWYRQDPGLGLRLIYFSYDVKMKEKGDIPEGYSVSREKKERFSLILESASTNQTSMYLCASRSQGNTGELFFGEGSRLTVL.

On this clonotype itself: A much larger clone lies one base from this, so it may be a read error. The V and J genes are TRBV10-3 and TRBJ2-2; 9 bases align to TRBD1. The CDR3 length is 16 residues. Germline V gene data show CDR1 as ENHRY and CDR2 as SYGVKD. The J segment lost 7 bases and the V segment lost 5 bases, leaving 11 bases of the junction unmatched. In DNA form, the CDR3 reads TGTGCCATCAGTACCGGGACAGGGAACTGGAACGGGGAGCTGTTTTTT. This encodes CAISTGTGNWNGELFF.

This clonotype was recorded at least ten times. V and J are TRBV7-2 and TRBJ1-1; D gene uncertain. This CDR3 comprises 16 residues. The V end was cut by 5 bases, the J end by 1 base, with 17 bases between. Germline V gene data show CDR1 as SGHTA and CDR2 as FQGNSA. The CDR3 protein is CASSLTSGVGNTEAFF. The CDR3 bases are TGTGCCAGCAGCCTCACGTCTGGGGTGGGGAACACTGAAGCTTTCTTT.

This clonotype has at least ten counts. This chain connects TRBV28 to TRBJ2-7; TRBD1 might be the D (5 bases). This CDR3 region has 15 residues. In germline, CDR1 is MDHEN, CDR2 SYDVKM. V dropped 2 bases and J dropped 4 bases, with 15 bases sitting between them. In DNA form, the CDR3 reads TGTGCCAGCAGTTTAAAAGGGGTGCCCTTATACGAGCAGTACTTC. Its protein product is CASSLKGVPLYEQYF.

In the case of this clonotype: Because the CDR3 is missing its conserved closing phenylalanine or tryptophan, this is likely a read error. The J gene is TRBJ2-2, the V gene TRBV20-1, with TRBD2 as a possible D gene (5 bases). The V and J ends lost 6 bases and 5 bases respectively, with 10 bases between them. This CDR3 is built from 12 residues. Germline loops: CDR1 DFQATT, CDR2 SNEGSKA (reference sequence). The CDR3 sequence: CSAEDWTGELFS. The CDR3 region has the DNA TGCAGTGCAGAGGACTGGACCGGGGAGCTGTTTTCT.

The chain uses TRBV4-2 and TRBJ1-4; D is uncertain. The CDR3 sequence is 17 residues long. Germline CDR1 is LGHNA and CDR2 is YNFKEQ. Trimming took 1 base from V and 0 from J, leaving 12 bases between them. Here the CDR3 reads CASSQGRSASTNEKLFF. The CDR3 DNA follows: TGTGCCAGCAGCCAAGGTCGGTCTGCCTCAACTAATGAAAAACTGTTTTTT.

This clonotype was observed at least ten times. The CDR3 sequence is CASTPAGSPYEQYF. CDR3 bases: TGTGCCAGCACCCCAGCGGGATCCCCCTACGAGCAGTACTTC. This rearrangement joins TRBV6-6 to TRBJ2-7; 7 nucleotides align to TRBD2. CDR1 and CDR2 (germline): MNHNY, SVGAGI (reference sequence). The CDR3 covers 14 residues. The V gene end was trimmed by 7 bases and the J gene end by 2 bases; junction bases not matched to a gene: 8.

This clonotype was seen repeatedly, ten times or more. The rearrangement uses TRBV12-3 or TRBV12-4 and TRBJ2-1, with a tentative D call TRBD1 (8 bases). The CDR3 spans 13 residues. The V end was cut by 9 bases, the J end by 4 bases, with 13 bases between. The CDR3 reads CASTGGAYNEQFF. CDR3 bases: TGTGCCAGTACAGGGGGGGCTTACAATGAGCAGTTCTTC.

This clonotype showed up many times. CDR3 DNA sequence: TGTGCCACCAGCCCGCGACTAGCAGGGAACTACGAGCAGTACTTC. This encodes CATSPRLAGNYEQYF. V usage is TRBV15 and J usage is TRBJ2-7; 7 bases fit TRBD2. The CDR3 sequence is 15 residues long. The V gene's germline CDR1 is LNHNV and CDR2 YYDKDF (reference sequence). Trimming removed 5 bases from V and 3 bases from J; junction bases left unmatched: 10.

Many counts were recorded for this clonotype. CDR3 in DNA: TGTGCCAGCAGTTTACCCGGGAGAGACACCGGGGAGCTGTTTTTT. As protein: CASSLPGRDTGELFF. The chain couples TRBV28 to TRBJ2-2, with TRBD2 as a possible D gene (6 bases). V was clipped by 2 bases and J by 3 bases, with 10 bases between them. The germline V gene has CDR1 MDHEN and CDR2 SYDVKM. This CDR3 contains 15 residues. The full variable domain, with the rest looked up from reference TRBV28 and TRBJ2-2, is DVKVTQSSRYLVKRTGEKVFLECVQDMDHENMFWYRQDPGLGLRLIYFSYDVKMKEKGDIPEGYSVSREKKERFSLILESASTNQTSMYLCASSLPGRDTGELFFGEGSRLTVL.

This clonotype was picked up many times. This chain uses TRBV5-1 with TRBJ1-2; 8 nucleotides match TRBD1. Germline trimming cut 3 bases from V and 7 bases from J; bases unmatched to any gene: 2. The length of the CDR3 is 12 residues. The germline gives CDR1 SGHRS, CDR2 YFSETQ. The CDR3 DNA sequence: TGCGCCAGCAGCTCCGGACAGGGTGGCTACACCTTC. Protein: CASSSGQGGYTF.

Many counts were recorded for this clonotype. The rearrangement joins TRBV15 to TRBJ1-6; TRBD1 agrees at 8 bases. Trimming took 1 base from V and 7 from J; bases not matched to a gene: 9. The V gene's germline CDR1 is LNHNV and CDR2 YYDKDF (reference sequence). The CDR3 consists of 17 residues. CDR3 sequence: CATSRADRTGRNSPLHF. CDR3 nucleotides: TGTGCCACCAGCAGAGCCGACCGGACAGGGAGAAATTCACCCCTCCACTTT.

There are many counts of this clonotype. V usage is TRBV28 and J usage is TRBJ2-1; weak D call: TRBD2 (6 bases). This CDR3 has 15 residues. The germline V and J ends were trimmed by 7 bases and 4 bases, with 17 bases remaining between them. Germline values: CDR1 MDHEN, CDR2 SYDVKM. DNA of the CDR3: TGTGCCAGCACCCAGGGTGGGAGCGGGTACAATGAGCAGTTCTTC. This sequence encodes CASTQGGSGYNEQFF.

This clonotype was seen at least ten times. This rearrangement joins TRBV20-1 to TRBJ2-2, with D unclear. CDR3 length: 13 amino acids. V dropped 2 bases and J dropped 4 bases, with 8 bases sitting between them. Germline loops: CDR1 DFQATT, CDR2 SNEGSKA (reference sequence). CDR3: CSARPTSTGELFF. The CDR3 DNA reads TGCAGTGCTAGACCGACGAGCACCGGGGAGCTGTTTTTT.

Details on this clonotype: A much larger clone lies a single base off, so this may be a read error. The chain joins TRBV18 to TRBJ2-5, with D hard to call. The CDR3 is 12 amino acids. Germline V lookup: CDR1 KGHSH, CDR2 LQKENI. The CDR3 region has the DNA TGTACCAGCTCACCACTGGACGAGACCCAGTACTTC. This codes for CTSSPLDETQYF.

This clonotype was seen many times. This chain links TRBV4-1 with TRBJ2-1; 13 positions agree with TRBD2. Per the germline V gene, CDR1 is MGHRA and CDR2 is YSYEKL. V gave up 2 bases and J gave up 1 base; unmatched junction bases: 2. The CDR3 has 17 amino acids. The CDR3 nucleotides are TGCGCCAGCAGCCAAACGGGACTAGCGGGGTCCTACAATGAGCAGTTCTTC. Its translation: CASSQTGLAGSYNEQFF.

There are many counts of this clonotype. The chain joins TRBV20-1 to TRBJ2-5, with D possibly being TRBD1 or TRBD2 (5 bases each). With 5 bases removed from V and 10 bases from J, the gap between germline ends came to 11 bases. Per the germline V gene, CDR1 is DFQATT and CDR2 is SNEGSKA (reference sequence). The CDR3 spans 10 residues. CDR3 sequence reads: CSAVQGRQYF. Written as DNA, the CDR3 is TGCAGTGCTGTCCAGGGACGCCAGTACTTC.